These 17 T cell receptor beta chains came from one sample sequenced in a study of beta chain features in type 1 diabetes. cDNA synthesis used the whole RNA isolate, giving expressed TCRB sequences. The assay was immunoSEQ multiplex PCR, and TCRdb's table has in-frame clones only and misses some. The sample comprises about 320,000 clones, around 13% of which are singletons, and approximately 7% rests with the top ten. The source material was central memory CD4+ T cells from blood. Source of these receptors: a man aged 30 to 45 in good health.

This chain uses TRBV7-2 with TRBJ2-5; 9 bases are shared with TRBD2. This CDR3 is built from 15 residues. V was clipped by 4 bases and J by 2 bases; unmatched bases: 5. The germline V gene encodes CDR1 SGHTA and CDR2 FQGNSA. CDR3 amino acids: CASSSSGGRQETQYF. As DNA, the CDR3 is TGTGCCAGCAGCTCGAGCGGGGGGAGGCAAGAGACCCAGTACTTC. Full variable domain (outside the CDR3, taken from reference TRBV7-2 and TRBJ2-5): GAGVSQSPSNKVTEKGKDVELRCDPISGHTALYWYRQSLGQGLEFLIYFQGNSAPDKSGLPSDRFSAERTGGSVSTLTIQRTQQEDSAVYLCASSSSGGRQETQYFGPGTRLLVL.

V is TRBV4-2 and J is TRBJ1-3; the D is unclear. V was cut by 0 bases and J by 3 bases, with 15 bases left in between. CDR3 size: 17 residues. Germline CDR1 is LGHNA and CDR2 is YNFKEQ. The CDR3 DNA follows: TGTGCCAGCAGCCAAGAGTCGGCAGGAGGGTATGGAAACACCATATATTTT. It translates to CASSQESAGGYGNTIYF.

The genes are TRBV27 and TRBJ2-6; the D is unclear. Germline CDR1 and CDR2: MNHEY and SMNVEV (reference sequence). The CDR3 sequence is 16 residues long. The ends were cut back, 8 bases at V and 0 bases at J, with 14 bases in the middle. CDR3 region: CASLTRSSSGANVLTF. The CDR3 DNA is TGTGCCAGCCTGACAAGATCAAGCTCTGGGGCCAACGTCCTGACTTTC.

In its sample, this clone was seen a few times. In nucleotides, the CDR3 is TGTGGGCGGGAAGCGAACACCGGGGAGCTGTTTTTT. Protein sequence: CGREANTGELFF. The chain carries TRBV30 and TRBJ2-2, with D maybe TRBD2 (6 bases). Germline V lookup: CDR1 GTSNPN, CDR2 SVGIG (reference sequence). This CDR3 is built from 12 residues. The variable domain in full, completed from reference TRBV30 and TRBJ2-2, reads SQTIHQWPATLVQPVGSPLSLECTVEGTSNPNLYWYRQAAGRGLQLLFYSVGIGQISSEVPQNLSASRPQDRQFILSSKKLLLSDSGFYLCGREANTGELFFGEGSRLTVL.

This chain uses TRBV9 with TRBJ2-1; D may be TRBD2 (5 bases). This CDR3 has 13 amino acids. V was pared by 0 bases and J by 9 bases, with 10 bases between. Germline V gene data show CDR1 as SGDLS and CDR2 as YYNGEE. DNA of the CDR3: TGTGCCAGCAGCGTAGTGTTCGGAGGTGAGCAGTTCTTC. Translating gives CASSVVFGGEQFF. The variable domain in full, with the rest retrieved from reference TRBV9 and TRBJ2-1, is DSGVTQTPKHLITATGQRVTLRCSPRSGDLSVYWYQQSLDQGLQFLIQYYNGEERAKGNILERFSAQQFPDLHSELNLSSLELGDSALYFCASSVVFGGEQFFGPGTRLTVL.

The chain has TRBV6-1 and TRBJ2-3; D is possibly TRBD2 (6 bases). This CDR3 is built from 13 residues. V was trimmed by 10 bases and J by 6 bases, leaving 17 bases between them. CDR1 and CDR2 (germline): MNHNS, SASEGT. CDR3 nucleotides: TGTGCCACCTTACCGGGAGACGGGGATACGCAGTATTTT. The encoded protein is CATLPGDGDTQYF.

There are many counts of this clone. CDR3 residues: CASSYGTGGYQETQYF. CDR3 bases: TGCGCCAGCAGCTACGGGACAGGGGGTTATCAAGAGACCCAGTACTTC. The V gene is TRBV5-1, the J gene TRBJ2-5; 11 bases map to TRBD1. V lost 3 bases, J lost 2 bases, and 6 bases stayed unmatched. The V gene's germline CDR1 is SGHRS and CDR2 YFSETQ. There are 16 residues in the CDR3.

This clone was found a few times. This chain joins TRBV11-2 and TRBJ1-5, with D perhaps matching TRBD1 (5 bases). CDR1 is SGHAT and CDR2 is FQNNGV in the germline V gene. This CDR3 has 14 residues. V shed 5 bases and J shed 2 bases, with 10 bases lying between them. The CDR3 sequence: CASSRGVGNQPQHF. For the CDR3, the DNA is TGTGCCAGCAGCAGGGGTGTTGGCAATCAGCCCCAGCATTTT.

This chain links TRBV11-3 with TRBJ2-2; 7 positions agree with TRBD1. Germline trimming cut 4 bases from V and 1 base from J; bases unmatched to any gene: 0. CDR3 length equals 14 residues. CDR1 and CDR2 (germline): SGHNT, YENEEA. The CDR3, as DNA: TGTGCCAGCAGCTGGACAGGGAACACCGGGGAGCTGTTTTTT. It is translated as CASSWTGNTGELFF.

The CDR3 loop is CASGPQTRPYEQYV. The CDR3 DNA reads TGTGCTAGTGGTCCCCAGACGCGACCCTACGAGCAGTACGTC. The chain recombines TRBV12-5 with TRBJ2-7, with D hard to call. With 5 bases removed from V and 2 bases from J, the gap between germline ends came to 13 bases. The CDR3 length is 14 residues. The germline V gene encodes CDR1 LGHNT and CDR2 FRNRAP.

There are a few counts of this clone. The chain couples TRBV19 to TRBJ1-3; 8 nucleotides agree with TRBD1. This CDR3 spans 22 amino acids. J was trimmed by 3 bases and V by 3 bases; bases with no gene match: 25. Germline V CDR1 and CDR2: LNHDA, SQIVND (reference sequence). The CDR3 loop is CASSMRSRVDRDAGSYGNTIYF. The DNA of the CDR3 is TGTGCCAGTAGTATGAGGTCCCGGGTGGACAGGGATGCCGGGAGCTATGGAAACACCATATATTTT. The full variable domain, in which reference TRBV19 and TRBJ1-3 provide the parts outside the CDR3, is DGGITQSPKYLFRKEGQNVTLSCEQNLNHDAMYWYRQDPGQGLRLIYYSQIVNDFQKGDIAEGYSVSREKKESFPLTVTSAQKNPTAFYLCASSMRSRVDRDAGSYGNTIYFGEGSWLTVV.

The sample holds many counts of this clone. The V and J genes are TRBV7-2 and TRBJ1-3; the D gene is possibly TRBD1 (5 bases). V was pared by 5 bases and J by 1 base, with 12 bases between. There are 15 residues in the CDR3. Per the germline V gene, CDR1 is SGHTA and CDR2 is FQGNSA. The CDR3 spells CASSPRGPSGNTIYF. The CDR3 coding sequence is TGTGCCAGCAGCCCTCGGGGCCCTTCTGGAAACACCATATATTTT.

There are a few counts of this clone. V gene TRBV11-3 combines with J gene TRBJ1-1; the D is unclear. Trimming removed 5 bases at V and 7 bases at J, with 14 bases between. The germline V gene has CDR1 SGHNT and CDR2 YENEEA. This CDR3 contains 13 residues. The CDR3 region is CASSPGSRIEAFF. DNA for the CDR3: TGTGCCAGCAGCCCGGGGTCTCGAATTGAAGCTTTCTTT.

This clone was counted only a few times. CDR3 region: CASLSVGGDGYTF. The CDR3 region has the DNA TGTGCCAGCCTTTCTGTTGGGGGTGACGGCTACACCTTC. The chain couples TRBV7-9 to TRBJ1-2, with D tentatively TRBD1 (5 bases). The CDR3 totals 13 residues. CDR1 is SEHNR, CDR2 FQNEAQ, per germline (reference sequence). V was shortened by 8 bases and J by 8 bases, with 18 bases between the two germline ends.

There are a few counts of this clone. The chain recombines TRBV29-1 with TRBJ1-2; 7 nucleotides match TRBD1. The germline V gene encodes CDR1 SQVTM and CDR2 ANQGSEA. Losses at the gene ends were 1 base for V and 4 bases for J; bases not matched to a gene: 9. The CDR3 covers 15 residues. CDR3 coding DNA: TGCAGCGTTGAAGGACCAGGGGGTTCTAGCTATGGCTACACCTTC. Its protein product is CSVEGPGGSSYGYTF.

V gene TRBV7-9 combines with J gene TRBJ1-3; D is undetermined. Germline lookup yields CDR1 SEHNR and CDR2 FQNEAQ (reference sequence). Trimming stripped 5 bases from V and 8 bases from J, with 22 bases between. The CDR3 spans 16 residues. CDR3 sequence: CASSPLTSSRLDTIYF. CDR3 nucleotide sequence: TGTGCCAGCAGCCCTCTTACGTCCTCTAGGTTAGACACCATATATTTT.

The chain carries TRBV6-5 and TRBJ2-3; a weak D match, TRBD1 (6 bases). The CDR3 sequence is 13 residues long. Germline V gene data show CDR1 as MNHEY and CDR2 as SVGAGI. Trimming shortened V by 6 bases and J by 2 bases, and 9 bases separated the two germline ends. Written as DNA, the CDR3 is TGTGCCAGCAGGCCAGGGGTCACAGATACGCAGTATTTT. Encoded protein: CASRPGVTDTQYF.